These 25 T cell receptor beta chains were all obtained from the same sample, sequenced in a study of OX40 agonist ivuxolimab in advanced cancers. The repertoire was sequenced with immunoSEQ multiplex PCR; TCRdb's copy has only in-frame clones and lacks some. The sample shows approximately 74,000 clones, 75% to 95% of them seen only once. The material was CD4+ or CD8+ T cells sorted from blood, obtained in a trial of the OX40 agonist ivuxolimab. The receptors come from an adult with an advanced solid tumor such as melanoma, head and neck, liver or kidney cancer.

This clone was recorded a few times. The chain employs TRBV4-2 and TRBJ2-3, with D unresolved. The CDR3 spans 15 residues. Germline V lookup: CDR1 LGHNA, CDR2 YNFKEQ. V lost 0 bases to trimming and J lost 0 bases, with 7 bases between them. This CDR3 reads CASSQDSISTDTQYF. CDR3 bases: TGTGCCAGCAGCCAAGACTCGATAAGCACAGATACGCAGTATTTT.

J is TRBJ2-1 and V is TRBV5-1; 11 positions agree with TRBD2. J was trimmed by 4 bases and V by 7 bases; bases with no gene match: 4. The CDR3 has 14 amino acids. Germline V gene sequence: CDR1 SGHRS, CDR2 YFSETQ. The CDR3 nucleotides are TGCGCCAGCCGGTGGACTAGCGGGTACAATGAGCAGTTCTTC. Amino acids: CASRWTSGYNEQFF.

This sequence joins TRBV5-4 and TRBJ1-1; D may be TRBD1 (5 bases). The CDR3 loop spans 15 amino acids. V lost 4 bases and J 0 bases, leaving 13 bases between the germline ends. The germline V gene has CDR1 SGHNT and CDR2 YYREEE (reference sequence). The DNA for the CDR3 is TGTGCCAGCAGCCTGGCTATGACAGTGAACACTGAAGCTTTCTTT. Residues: CASSLAMTVNTEAFF.

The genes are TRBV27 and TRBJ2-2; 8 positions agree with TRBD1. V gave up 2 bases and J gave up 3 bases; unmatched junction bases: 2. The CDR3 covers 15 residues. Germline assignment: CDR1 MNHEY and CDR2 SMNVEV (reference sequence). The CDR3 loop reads CASSLTGGDTGELFF. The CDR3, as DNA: TGTGCCAGCAGTTTAACAGGGGGAGACACCGGGGAGCTGTTTTTT.

In DNA, the CDR3 is TGTGCCAGTGGGCCCGGGTTAGCCCAGTACTTC. Protein sequence: CASGPGLAQYF. The chain combines TRBV19 with TRBJ2-5; D unclear. V was cut by 8 bases and J by 9 bases, with 13 bases left in between. This CDR3 spans 11 amino acids. Germline assignment: CDR1 LNHDA and CDR2 SQIVND (reference sequence). The full variable domain, with the rest looked up from reference TRBV19 and TRBJ2-5, is DGGITQSPKYLFRKEGQNVTLSCEQNLNHDAMYWYRQDPGQGLRLIYYSQIVNDFQKGDIAEGYSVSREKKESFPLTVTSAQKNPTAFYLCASGPGLAQYFGPGTRLLVL.

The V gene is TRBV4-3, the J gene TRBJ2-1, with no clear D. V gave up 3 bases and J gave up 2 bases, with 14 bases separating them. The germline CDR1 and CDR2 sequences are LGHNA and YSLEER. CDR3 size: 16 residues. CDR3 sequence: CASSQYNEDPYNEQFF. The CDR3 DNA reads TGCGCCAGCAGCCAGTACAATGAAGACCCCTACAATGAGCAGTTCTTC.

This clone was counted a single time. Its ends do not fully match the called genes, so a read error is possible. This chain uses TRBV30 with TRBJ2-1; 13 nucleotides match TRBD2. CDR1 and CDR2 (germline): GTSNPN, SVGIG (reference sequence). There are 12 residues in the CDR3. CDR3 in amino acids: CSGLAGMYEQFF. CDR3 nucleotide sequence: TGCTCGGGACTAGCGGGAATGTATGAGCAGTTCTTC. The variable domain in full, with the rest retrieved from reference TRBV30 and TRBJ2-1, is SQTIHQWPATLVQPVGSPLSLECTVEGTSNPNLYWYRQAAGRGLQLLFYSVGIGQISSEVPQNLSASRPQDRQFILSSKKLLLSDSGFYLCSGLAGMYEQFFGPGTRLTVL.

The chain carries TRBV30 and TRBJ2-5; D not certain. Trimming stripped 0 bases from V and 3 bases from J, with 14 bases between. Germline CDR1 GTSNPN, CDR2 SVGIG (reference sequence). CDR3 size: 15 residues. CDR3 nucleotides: TGTGCCTGGAGTGTACTATTCGGCAGCAAAGAGACCCAGTACTTC. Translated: CAWSVLFGSKETQYF.

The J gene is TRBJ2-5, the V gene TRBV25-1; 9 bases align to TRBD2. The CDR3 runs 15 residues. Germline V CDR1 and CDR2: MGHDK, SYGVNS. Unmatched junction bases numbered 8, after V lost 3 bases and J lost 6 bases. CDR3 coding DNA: TGTGCCAGCAGTGAGGGTCTAGCGGGATGGCAGACCCAGTACTTC. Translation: CASSEGLAGWQTQYF.

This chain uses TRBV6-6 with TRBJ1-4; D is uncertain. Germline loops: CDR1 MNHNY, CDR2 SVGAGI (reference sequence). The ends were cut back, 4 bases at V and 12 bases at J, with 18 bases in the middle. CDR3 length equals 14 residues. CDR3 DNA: TGTGCCAGCAGTTGGTCCTTAGTCCCTAGGGAACTGTTTTTT. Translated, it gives CASSWSLVPRELFF.

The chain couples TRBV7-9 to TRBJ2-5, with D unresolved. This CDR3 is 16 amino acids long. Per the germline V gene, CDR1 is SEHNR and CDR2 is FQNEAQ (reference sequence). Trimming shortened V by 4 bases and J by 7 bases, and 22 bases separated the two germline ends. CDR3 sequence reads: CASSSTIQDSVGTQYF. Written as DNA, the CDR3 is TGTGCCAGCAGCTCAACCATTCAAGACTCTGTGGGGACCCAGTACTTC. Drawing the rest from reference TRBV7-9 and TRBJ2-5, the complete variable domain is DTGVSQNPRHKITKRGQNVTFRCDPISEHNRLYWYRQTLGQGPEFLTYFQNEAQLEKSRLLSDRFSAERPKGSFSTLEIQRTEQGDSAMYLCASSSTIQDSVGTQYFGPGTRLLVL.

The CDR3 spells CASTPLEALVYNEQFF. CDR3 nucleotide sequence: TGTGCCAGCACCCCCCTTGAAGCACTCGTATACAATGAGCAGTTCTTC. The V call is TRBV28, the J call TRBJ2-1, with D hard to call. Trimming pared 7 bases from V and 4 bases from J, leaving 20 bases between. Germline-derived CDR1 and CDR2 are MDHEN and SYDVKM. The CDR3 has 16 amino acids.

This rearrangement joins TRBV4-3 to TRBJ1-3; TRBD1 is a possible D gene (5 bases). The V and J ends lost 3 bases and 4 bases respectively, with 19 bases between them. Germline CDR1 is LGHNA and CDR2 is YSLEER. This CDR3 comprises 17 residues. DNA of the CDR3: TGCGCCAGCAGCCAGGGGAGGGGCAGATTGAAGGGAAACACCATATATTTT. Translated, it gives CASSQGRGRLKGNTIYF.

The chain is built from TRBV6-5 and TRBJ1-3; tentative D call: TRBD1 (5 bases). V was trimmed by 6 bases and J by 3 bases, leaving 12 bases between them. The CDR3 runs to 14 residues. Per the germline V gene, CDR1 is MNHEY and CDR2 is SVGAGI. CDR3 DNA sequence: TGTGCCAGCAGACTTGGGACTGATGGAAACACCATATATTTT. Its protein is CASRLGTDGNTIYF.

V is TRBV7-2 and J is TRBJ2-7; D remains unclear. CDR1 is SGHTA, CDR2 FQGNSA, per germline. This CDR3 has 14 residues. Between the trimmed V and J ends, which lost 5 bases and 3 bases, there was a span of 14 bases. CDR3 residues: CASSPWLGNYEQYF. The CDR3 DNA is TGTGCCAGCAGCCCATGGTTGGGGAACTACGAGCAGTACTTC. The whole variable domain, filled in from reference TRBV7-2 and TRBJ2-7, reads GAGVSQSPSNKVTEKGKDVELRCDPISGHTALYWYRQSLGQGLEFLIYFQGNSAPDKSGLPSDRFSAERTGGSVSTLTIQRTQQEDSAVYLCASSPWLGNYEQYFGPGTRLTVT.

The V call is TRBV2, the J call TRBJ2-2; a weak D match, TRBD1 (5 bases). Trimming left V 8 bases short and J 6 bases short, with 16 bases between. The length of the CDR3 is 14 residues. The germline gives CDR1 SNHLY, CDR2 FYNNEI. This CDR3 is CASYSSRVPGELFF. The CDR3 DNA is TGTGCCAGCTACTCTTCCAGGGTTCCCGGGGAGCTGTTTTTT.

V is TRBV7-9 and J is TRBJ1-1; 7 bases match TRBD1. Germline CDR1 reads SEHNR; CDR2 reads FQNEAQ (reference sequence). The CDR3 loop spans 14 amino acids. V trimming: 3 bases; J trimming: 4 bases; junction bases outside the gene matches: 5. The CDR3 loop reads CASSFDRVVTEAFF. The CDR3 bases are TGTGCCAGCAGCTTCGACAGGGTGGTCACTGAAGCTTTCTTT.

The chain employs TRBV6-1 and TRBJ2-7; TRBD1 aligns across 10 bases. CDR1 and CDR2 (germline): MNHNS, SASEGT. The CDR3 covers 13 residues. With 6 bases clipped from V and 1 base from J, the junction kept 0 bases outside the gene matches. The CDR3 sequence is CASRGQGSYEQYF. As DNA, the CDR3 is TGTGCCAGCAGGGGACAGGGGTCCTACGAGCAGTACTTC.

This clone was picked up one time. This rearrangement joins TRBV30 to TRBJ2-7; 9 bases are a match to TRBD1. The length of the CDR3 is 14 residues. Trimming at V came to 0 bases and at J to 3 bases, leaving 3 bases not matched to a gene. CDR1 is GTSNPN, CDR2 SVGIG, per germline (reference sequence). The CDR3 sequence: CAWSVGQGGYEQYF. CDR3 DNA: TGTGCCTGGAGTGTGGGACAGGGAGGCTACGAGCAGTACTTC.

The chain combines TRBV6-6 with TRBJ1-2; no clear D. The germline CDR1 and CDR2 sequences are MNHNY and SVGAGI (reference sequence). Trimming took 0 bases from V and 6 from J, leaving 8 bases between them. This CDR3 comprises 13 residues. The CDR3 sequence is CASSYSNGNGYTF. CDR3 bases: TGTGCCAGCAGTTACTCGAACGGGAATGGCTACACCTTC.

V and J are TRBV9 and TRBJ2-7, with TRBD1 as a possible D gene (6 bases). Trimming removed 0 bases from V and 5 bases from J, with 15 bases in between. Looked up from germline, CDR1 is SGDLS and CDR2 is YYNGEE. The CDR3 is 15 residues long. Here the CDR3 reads CASSVGAGDINEQYF. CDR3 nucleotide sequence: TGTGCCAGCAGCGTAGGAGCAGGGGATATCAACGAGCAGTACTTC.

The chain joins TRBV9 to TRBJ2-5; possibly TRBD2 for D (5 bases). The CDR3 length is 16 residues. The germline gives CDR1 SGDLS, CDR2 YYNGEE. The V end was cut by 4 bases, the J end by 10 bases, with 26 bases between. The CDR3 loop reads CASSPQAGGPSVVQYF. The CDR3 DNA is TGTGCCAGCAGCCCCCAGGCGGGTGGACCCTCGGTGGTCCAGTACTTC.

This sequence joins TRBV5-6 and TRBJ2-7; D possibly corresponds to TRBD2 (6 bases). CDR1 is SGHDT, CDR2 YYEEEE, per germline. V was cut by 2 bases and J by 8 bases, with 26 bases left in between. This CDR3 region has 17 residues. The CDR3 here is CASSLVRASGSRWQQYF. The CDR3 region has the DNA TGTGCCAGCAGCTTAGTTAGGGCAAGCGGGTCACGGTGGCAGCAGTACTTC.

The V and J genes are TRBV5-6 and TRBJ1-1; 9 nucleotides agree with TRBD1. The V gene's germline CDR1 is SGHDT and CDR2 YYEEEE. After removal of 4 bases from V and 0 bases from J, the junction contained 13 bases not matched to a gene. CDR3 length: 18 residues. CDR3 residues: CASSTKTGGRGLNTEAFF. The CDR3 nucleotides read TGTGCCAGCAGCACTAAGACAGGGGGGAGGGGCCTGAACACTGAAGCTTTCTTT.

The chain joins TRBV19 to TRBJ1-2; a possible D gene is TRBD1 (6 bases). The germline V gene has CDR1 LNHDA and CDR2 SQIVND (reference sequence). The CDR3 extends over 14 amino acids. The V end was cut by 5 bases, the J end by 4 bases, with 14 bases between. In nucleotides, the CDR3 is TGTGCCAGTAGTGGAGTACAGGGAGGCTATGGCTACACCTTC. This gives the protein CASSGVQGGYGYTF.